The sequence of this T cell receptor beta chain was determined in a study of OX40 agonist ivuxolimab in advanced cancers. Background on the study: Allowance was made for prior anti-PD-1, anti-PD-L1 or anti-CTLA-4 therapy, and roughly 40% had some.

Assay used: immunoSEQ multiplex PCR; TCRdb lists only in-frame clones, some missing. The sample yields about 68,000 clones, roughly nine tenths seen once. Trimming at V came to 4 bases and at J to 0 bases, leaving 12 bases not matched to a gene. CDR1 is MGHRA, CDR2 YSYEKL, per germline. The CDR3 has 19 amino acids. This clone was detected only once. This TCR was recovered from an adult with an advanced solid tumor such as melanoma, head and neck, liver or kidney cancer. The chain uses TRBV4-1 and TRBJ2-1; 10 bases are shared with TRBD2. The source material was CD4+ or CD8+ T cells sorted from blood, sampled in a trial of the OX40 agonist ivuxolimab. The CDR3 DNA follows: TGCGCCAGCAGCCCGTATACTAGCGGGGCTCCGAACTCCTACAATGAGCAGTTCTTC. Amino acid sequence: CASSPYTSGAPNSYNEQFF.